These 12 T cell receptor beta chains came from one sample sequenced in a study of cytomegalovirus exposure and HLA in healthy donors. PCR primers comprised 60 Vbeta and 13 Jbeta primers. Libraries were prepared by immunoSEQ multiplex PCR; TCRdb keeps only in-frame clonotypes and omits some of them. This table holds 95,000 to 100,000 clones, 65% to 80% found once. The material sequenced was PBMCs. Receptors were obtained from a human donor in good health.

The chain recombines TRBV27 with TRBJ2-3; possible D gene TRBD1, 5 bases. V lost 5 bases and J 0 bases, leaving 15 bases between the germline ends. In germline, CDR1 is MNHEY, CDR2 SMNVEV (reference sequence). This CDR3 has 16 amino acids. The CDR3 sequence: CASSPRVGQSTDTQYF. The CDR3 nucleotides are TGTGCCAGCAGTCCTAGGGTGGGGCAGAGCACAGATACGCAGTATTTT.

This chain uses TRBV19 with TRBJ2-7, with 10 bases aligning to TRBD2. With 4 bases clipped from V and 6 bases from J, the junction kept 6 bases outside the gene matches. The V gene's germline CDR1 is LNHDA and CDR2 SQIVND (reference sequence). This CDR3 comprises 14 residues. The DNA of the CDR3 is TGTGCCAGTAGTACCCGGGGACTAGCGAGCGAGCAGTACTTC. Translation: CASSTRGLASEQYF.

The chain has TRBV7-9 and TRBJ1-1; TRBD1 is a possible D gene (5 bases). The length of the CDR3 is 13 residues. Germline V gene sequence: CDR1 SEHNR, CDR2 FQNEAQ (reference sequence). V gave up 4 bases and J gave up 6 bases, with 12 bases separating them. The DNA for the CDR3 is TGTGCCAGCAGCTCAGGAGGGGTGGCTGAAGCTTTCTTT. Residues: CASSSGGVAEAFF.

J is TRBJ2-1 and V is TRBV27; TRBD2 might be the D (5 bases). Trimming cost V 3 bases and J 0 bases, with 12 bases left between them. The CDR3 totals 16 residues. Germline CDR1 reads MNHEY; CDR2 reads SMNVEV (reference sequence). The CDR3 region is CASSLVSGSSYNEQFF. The CDR3 nucleotides are TGTGCCAGCAGTTTGGTATCGGGGAGCTCCTACAATGAGCAGTTCTTC.

This rearrangement joins TRBV18 to TRBJ1-2, with TRBD1 matching over 11 bases. The CDR3 extends over 17 amino acids. The germline CDR1 and CDR2 sequences are KGHSH and LQKENI. Losses at the gene ends were 3 bases for V and 6 bases for J; bases not matched to a gene: 12. This chain's CDR3 is CASSPRRGQGAEHGYTF. The CDR3 DNA reads TGTGCCAGCTCACCTCGTCGTGGACAGGGGGCGGAACATGGCTACACCTTC.

This clone was observed once. The chain uses TRBV11-2 and TRBJ2-1; D perhaps matches TRBD2 (5 bases). Germline-derived CDR1 and CDR2 are SGHAT and FQNNGV. Trimming stripped 5 bases from V and 0 bases from J, with 14 bases between. CDR3 length: 16 amino acids. The CDR3 DNA is TGTGCCAGCAGCCCGCGGGTGGGGAGCTCCTACAATGAGCAGTTCTTC. Protein sequence: CASSPRVGSSYNEQFF.

J is TRBJ2-7 and V is TRBV2; a possible D gene is TRBD1 (7 bases). V was shortened by 8 bases and J by 2 bases, with 22 bases between the two germline ends. The germline V gene has CDR1 SNHLY and CDR2 FYNNEI. The CDR3 runs 16 residues. The CDR3 here is CASARTGGTPTYEQYF. In DNA form, the CDR3 reads TGTGCCAGCGCTCGGACAGGAGGGACCCCGACCTACGAGCAGTACTTC.

The chain couples TRBV30 to TRBJ1-2; TRBD1 aligns across 8 bases. This CDR3 has 15 residues. The V segment lost 5 bases and the J segment 0 bases; nucleotides outside the gene matches: 8. Germline CDR1 is GTSNPN and CDR2 is SVGIG (reference sequence). Here the CDR3 reads CAWLRQGLTNYGYTF. DNA for the CDR3: TGTGCCTGGCTAAGACAGGGGCTAACTAACTATGGCTACACCTTC. Drawing the rest from reference TRBV30 and TRBJ1-2, the complete variable domain is SQTIHQWPATLVQPVGSPLSLECTVEGTSNPNLYWYRQAAGRGLQLLFYSVGIGQISSEVPQNLSASRPQDRQFILSSKKLLLSDSGFYLCAWLRQGLTNYGYTFGSGTRLTVV.

The chain recombines TRBV12-5 with TRBJ1-3, with D possibly TRBD1 on 5 matching bases. Germline V gene lookup returns CDR1 LGHNT and CDR2 FRNRAP. CDR3 length equals 14 residues. V gave up 6 bases and J gave up 1 base, with 10 bases separating them. This CDR3 reads CASGPSGSGNTIYF. DNA of the CDR3: TGTGCTAGTGGCCCATCAGGGTCTGGAAACACCATATATTTT.

This clone was seen more than once but under ten times. The chain couples TRBV19 to TRBJ1-3, with D hard to call. Trimming pared 1 base from V and 2 bases from J, leaving 15 bases between. CDR3 length: 17 amino acids. Germline V gene lookup returns CDR1 LNHDA and CDR2 SQIVND (reference sequence). For the CDR3, the DNA is TGTGCCAGTAGTATAGCCGCCGCGAGGGTGGCTGGAAACACCATATATTTT. Translated: CASSIAAARVAGNTIYF.

The chain recombines TRBV5-1 with TRBJ2-7; 7 nucleotides match TRBD1. In germline, CDR1 is SGHRS, CDR2 YFSETQ. Germline trimming cut 0 bases from V and 1 base from J; bases unmatched to any gene: 4. The CDR3 is made up of 15 amino acids. CDR3 loop: CASSLEGAISYEQYF. CDR3 nucleotide sequence: TGCGCCAGCAGCTTGGAGGGGGCCATTTCCTACGAGCAGTACTTC.

This clone turned up a few times. V usage is TRBV5-1 and J usage is TRBJ1-2; the D gene is possibly TRBD1 (6 bases). The CDR3 is made up of 17 amino acids. CDR1 SGHRS and CDR2 YFSETQ come from the germline V gene. The V and J ends lost 0 bases and 2 bases respectively, with 17 bases between them. CDR3 DNA sequence: TGCGCCAGCAGCTTGGGTAACAGGGCCATCAAAAACTATGGCTACACCTTC. It encodes CASSLGNRAIKNYGYTF.